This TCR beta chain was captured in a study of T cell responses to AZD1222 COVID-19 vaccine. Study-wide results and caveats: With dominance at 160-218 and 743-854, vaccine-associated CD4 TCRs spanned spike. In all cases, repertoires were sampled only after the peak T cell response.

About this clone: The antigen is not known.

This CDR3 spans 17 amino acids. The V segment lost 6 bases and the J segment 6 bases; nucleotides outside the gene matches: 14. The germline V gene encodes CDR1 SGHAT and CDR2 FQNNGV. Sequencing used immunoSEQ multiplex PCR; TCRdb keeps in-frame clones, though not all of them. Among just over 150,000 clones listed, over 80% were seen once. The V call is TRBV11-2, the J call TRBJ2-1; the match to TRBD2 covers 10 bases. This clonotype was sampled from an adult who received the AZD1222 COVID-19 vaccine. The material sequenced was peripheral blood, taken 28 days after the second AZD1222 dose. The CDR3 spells CASSHPGLAGAGNEQFF. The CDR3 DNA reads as TGTGCCAGCAGTCACCCAGGGCTAGCGGGAGCGGGCAATGAGCAGTTCTTC.